Below, 21 T cell receptor beta chains from the same sample are listed, as sequenced in a study of T cells after yellow fever vaccination. Using its own MiXCR run on the 5' RACE reads, TCRdb lists one record per CDR3 protein. The table records about 430,000 distinct CDR3 sequences, around 19% of them present only once. Sequencing used PBMCs, obtained before the yellow fever booster vaccination. These receptors were taken from a man between 18 and 35 years old who received the YFV17D yellow fever vaccine.

This clonotype was detected only a few times. V gene TRBV7-8 combines with J gene TRBJ2-7; possible D gene TRBD2, 6 bases. Trimming pared 5 bases from V and 12 bases from J, leaving 17 bases between. The CDR3 extends over 12 amino acids. CDR1 SGHVS and CDR2 FQNEAQ come from the germline V gene. This chain's CDR3 is CASSPRAGRGYF. The CDR3 region has the DNA TGTGCCAGCAGCCCCCGGGCCGGGAGAGGGTACTTC.

The chain couples TRBV19 to TRBJ2-1, with 8 bases fitting TRBD1. From germline, CDR1 is LNHDA and CDR2 SQIVND (reference sequence). Unmatched junction bases numbered 10, after V lost 7 bases and J lost 8 bases. The CDR3 loop spans 14 amino acids. The CDR3: CASNRQGAWDEQFF. CDR3 DNA sequence: TGTGCCAGTAATCGGCAGGGGGCATGGGATGAGCAGTTCTTC.

This clonotype was detected a few times. CDR3 in amino acids: CASSSRLSYEQYV. In nucleotides, the CDR3 is TGTGCCAGCAGTTCGAGACTATCCTACGAGCAGTACGTC. J is TRBJ2-7 and V is TRBV6-5, with D perhaps TRBD2 (5 bases). Trimming pared 4 bases from V and 1 base from J, leaving 8 bases between. The germline V gene encodes CDR1 MNHEY and CDR2 SVGAGI. The length of the CDR3 is 13 residues.

V and J are TRBV7-6 and TRBJ2-3; 8 bases agree with TRBD1. Germline V gene data show CDR1 as SGHVS and CDR2 as FNYEAQ. J lost 6 bases, V lost 6 bases, and 11 bases had no gene match. CDR3 size: 15 residues. In nucleotides, the CDR3 is TGTGCCAGCAGGCGTACGCAGGGGGCAGGGGATACGCAGTATTTT. It yields the protein CASRRTQGAGDTQYF.

The chain is built from TRBV4-3 and TRBJ1-1; 7 bases agree with TRBD1. J lost 4 bases, V lost 4 bases, and 9 bases had no gene match. Germline V lookup: CDR1 LGHNA, CDR2 YSLEER. The CDR3 extends over 15 amino acids. The CDR3 DNA sequence: TGCGCCAGCAGCCCGTACAGGGGTTTGAGCACTGAAGCTTTCTTT. Translation gives CASSPYRGLSTEAFF.

There are a few counts of this clonotype. J is TRBJ2-2 and V is TRBV4-3, with D maybe TRBD2 (6 bases). CDR1 LGHNA and CDR2 YSLEER come from the germline V gene. The V and J ends lost 5 bases and 5 bases respectively, with 15 bases between them. This CDR3 has 15 amino acids. The CDR3 reads CASSGVGGVTGELFF. The CDR3 DNA is TGCGCCAGCAGCGGGGTCGGGGGAGTAACCGGGGAGCTGTTTTTT.

The chain carries TRBV20-1 and TRBJ2-1; 10 nucleotides line up with TRBD2. The V segment lost 5 bases and the J segment 9 bases; nucleotides outside the gene matches: 22. The CDR3 is 18 residues long. The germline gives CDR1 DFQATT, CDR2 SNEGSKA (reference sequence). The DNA for the CDR3 is TGCAGTGCTTACGCCTCGAGACTTAGCGGGGGGACATTCAGTGAGCAGTTCTTC. This gives the protein CSAYASRLSGGTFSEQFF.

This clonotype was counted between two and nine times. The chain has TRBV28 and TRBJ1-2; D may be TRBD1 (6 bases). V lost 4 bases and J lost 4, with 22 bases in between. Germline values: CDR1 MDHEN, CDR2 SYDVKM. The CDR3 sequence is 17 residues long. This chain's CDR3 is CASSSYKTGTRIYGYTF. CDR3 coding DNA: TGTGCCAGCAGTTCCTACAAAACCGGGACACGGATCTATGGCTACACCTTC.

The chain joins TRBV5-1 to TRBJ1-1, with 8 nucleotides matching TRBD1. CDR1 and CDR2 (germline): SGHRS, YFSETQ. Trimming at V came to 5 bases and at J to 7 bases, leaving 13 bases not matched to a gene. The CDR3 extends over 15 amino acids. CDR3 in DNA: TGCGCCAGCAGGTATAGCGCAGGGGGCCGTGATGAAGCTTTCTTT. Translating it yields CASRYSAGGRDEAFF.

This clonotype was detected once. V usage is TRBV7-6 and J usage is TRBJ1-1; D is unresolved. Trimming stripped 1 base from V and 5 bases from J, with 11 bases between. The CDR3 has 14 residues. From germline, CDR1 is SGHVS and CDR2 FNYEAQ. CDR3 sequence reads: CASSLGLGATEAFF. The CDR3 DNA reads TGTGCCAGCAGCTTAGGGCTGGGCGCAACTGAAGCTTTCTTT.

This rearrangement joins TRBV10-3 to TRBJ1-2; no clear D gene. Germline V CDR1 and CDR2: ENHRY, SYGVKD. CDR3 size: 14 residues. V gave up 10 bases and J gave up 0 bases, with 15 bases separating them. The CDR3 DNA follows: TGTGCCAGCCTAACACAAGATACTAACTATGGCTACACCTTC. It codes for CASLTQDTNYGYTF.

The CDR3 DNA follows: TGCAGTGCTAGCCCAGGGACAGGGGGCTTAGAGACCCAGTACTTC. Translating it yields CSASPGTGGLETQYF. The gene calls are TRBV20-1 and TRBJ2-5; TRBD1 matches at 12 bases. Germline V gives CDR1 DFQATT, CDR2 SNEGSKA (reference sequence). There are 15 residues in the CDR3. V trimming: 3 bases; J trimming: 4 bases; junction bases outside the gene matches: 6.

A single count supports this clonotype. The chain has TRBV7-2 and TRBJ1-5; D unresolved. CDR1 and CDR2 from the germline V gene are SGHTA and FQGNSA. The ends were cut back, 1 base at V and 5 bases at J, with 15 bases in the middle. This CDR3 is built from 16 residues. CDR3 sequence: CASSLVSSRPYQPQHF. CDR3 coding DNA: TGTGCCAGCAGCTTAGTTAGTAGTCGTCCGTATCAGCCCCAGCATTTT.

This chain uses TRBV6-5 with TRBJ1-1; D is ambiguous. V lost 7 bases to trimming and J lost 8 bases, with 20 bases between them. The CDR3 contains 14 residues. Germline V gene sequence: CDR1 MNHEY, CDR2 SVGAGI. DNA for the CDR3: TGTGCCAGCACTCCGCCTTGGTCCGTGGGGGAAGCTTTCTTT. Translating it yields CASTPPWSVGEAFF.

This sequence joins TRBV18 and TRBJ2-1; 8 bases match TRBD1. This CDR3 is built from 15 residues. Trimming took 1 base from V and 4 from J; bases not matched to a gene: 3. Germline V gene data show CDR1 as KGHSH and CDR2 as LQKENI. For the CDR3, the DNA is TGTGCCAGCTCACCACAGGACAGGGTGTACAATGAGCAGTTCTTC. This codes for CASSPQDRVYNEQFF.

The table lists this clonotype with a few counts. The junction departs from germline at one end; a sequencing error may be responsible. V gene TRBV28 combines with J gene TRBJ2-1; TRBD2 aligns across 12 bases. CDR3 length equals 14 residues. Germline CDR1 is MDHEN and CDR2 is SYDVKM. The CDR3 nucleotides are TGTGCCAGCAGTTCCCTCCTTACTAGCGGGGGGCCCTATTGG. Encoded protein: CASSSLLTSGGPYW.

This clonotype has a handful of counts. The genes are TRBV2 and TRBJ2-5; the match to TRBD2 covers 8 bases. The CDR3 consists of 14 residues. The germline gives CDR1 SNHLY, CDR2 FYNNEI. The V and J ends lost 5 bases and 3 bases, in that order; junction bases with no gene match: 5. The CDR3 protein is CASSPTSAKETQYF. DNA for the CDR3: TGTGCCAGCAGTCCGACTAGCGCTAAAGAGACCCAGTACTTC.

This clonotype showed up just a few times. The chain recombines TRBV5-6 with TRBJ2-7; D is uncertain. CDR1 and CDR2 from the germline V gene are SGHDT and YYEEEE. The V end lost 1 base, the J end lost 1 base, and 12 bases lay between the germline ends. The CDR3 length is 15 residues. The CDR3 sequence is CASSLSYSRSYEQYV. The CDR3 region has the DNA TGTGCCAGCAGCTTGAGTTACTCGAGATCCTACGAGCAGTACGTC.

The V and J genes are TRBV18 and TRBJ1-1; 9 bases match TRBD1. The CDR3 is 14 amino acids. CDR1 and CDR2 from the germline V gene are KGHSH and LQKENI. Trimming took 3 bases from V and 5 from J; bases not matched to a gene: 4. CDR3 region: CASSPLTGGTEAFF. The CDR3, as DNA: TGTGCCAGCTCACCTCTGACAGGGGGTACTGAAGCTTTCTTT.

The rearrangement links TRBV3-1 to TRBJ1-2; D is undetermined. Trimming removed 2 bases from V and 8 bases from J, with 12 bases in between. CDR1 LGHDT and CDR2 YNNKEL come from the germline V gene (reference sequence). The CDR3 spans 13 residues. CDR3 residues: CASSQIIGKGYTF. CDR3 bases: TGTGCCAGCAGCCAAATCATCGGCAAAGGCTACACCTTC.

The chain carries TRBV7-8 and TRBJ1-2, with D unclear. The CDR3 loop spans 13 amino acids. The germline V and J ends were trimmed by 3 bases and 4 bases, with 9 bases remaining between them. Per the germline V gene, CDR1 is SGHVS and CDR2 is FQNEAQ. The CDR3: CASSFMGAYGYTF. The DNA for the CDR3 is TGTGCCAGCAGCTTTATGGGTGCCTATGGCTACACCTTC.